This T cell receptor beta chain was recorded in a study of Graves' ophthalmopathy and Graves' hyperthyroidism. Study as a whole: Ophthalmopathy absent within 18 months of follow-up marked hyperthyroidism as stable. General observations from the study: It was with 70.59% sensitivity and just under 75% specificity that the model predicted ophthalmopathy progression.

Using RNA transcripts, the TCR beta CDR3 regions were amplified. HTBI primers primed a first-round RT-PCR, and a second-round multiplex PCR followed. Via MiXCR, TCRdb re-called the multiplex PCR reads, giving one row per CDR3 protein. The sample lists around 1.1 million distinct CDR3 sequences; roughly two fifths were seen once. About this clonotype: Its antigen is still unknown. Given a much more abundant clone one base away, this may be a read error.

Germline loops: CDR1 LNHDA, CDR2 SQIVND (reference sequence). V was pared by 7 bases and J by 4 bases, with 10 bases of the junction left unmatched. This CDR3 is 15 amino acids long. People with hyperthyroidism were aged 18 to 65 and newly diagnosed, under 2 months' duration. Certain patients, namely those with other autoimmune diseases, uncontrolled infections, pregnancy or lactation, were excluded. The rearrangement uses TRBV19 and TRBJ1-1; 9 bases agree with TRBD1. This clonotype originated in an adult man with Graves' hyperthyroidism. The sequencing sample was made of peripheral blood or thyroid tissue (not recorded which). The CDR3 region is CASNPDRGKSTEAFF. DNA of the CDR3: TGTGCCAGTAACCCGGACAGGGGAAAAAGCACTGAAGCTTTCTTT.